This section outlines one T cell receptor (beta chain) sequence together with its context. This clone showed up just a few times. The target of this receptor is not known. Per-base quality was not reported, and no clone a single base away is much larger than it. The method was the immunoSEQ multiplex PCR assay. As stored in TCRdb, this immuneACCESS dataset retains in-frame rearrangements with V and J assigned. A fraction of the clones does not appear; measured against another copy, unresolved V genes explain less than half of the discrepancy, and the remainder lacks a known reason. A total of tens of thousands of clones appear in this sample, 90% to 95% of them only once. In total, the top ten clones hold approximately 4.5% of the sample. This record belongs to a study of technical replicates of blood from a few donors (dated by TCRdb to 2016 to 2017). Sequencing was carried out using PBMCs. This sequence was found in a human donor in good health. Some clones in this sample may be carry-over from other donors' samples.

The CDR3 protein: CASINIGGANVLTF. The bases read TGTGCCAGCATTAACATTGGCGGGGCCAACGTCCTGACTTTC. The rearranged chain carries TRBV6-1 and TRBJ2-6, with the D gene too uncertain to name. A distance of 11 bases separates the germline ends of V and J, which lose 7 bases and 4 bases respectively. The cysteine opens and the phenylalanine closes a CDR3 of 14 amino acids. The retained sequence is limited to the CDR3, 42 bases, with the frame set at the first base. According to the germline V gene, CDR1 reads MNHNS and CDR2 reads SASEGT.